Given below is one T cell receptor (beta chain) in context. Its target is not known. These data are taken from a study of CD8 T cells in Susac syndrome. Random-hexamer reverse transcription was applied to about 0.45 to 1 ug RNA. One entry per CDR3 protein results from TCRdb running MiXCR on the immunoSEQ multiplex PCR reads. This sample carries 150,000 to 200,000 distinct CDR3 sequences, nearly 95% of them seen once, and the ten largest clones take 0.093%. Study findings and constraints: In its TCR sequencing and HLA analysis, the study acknowledged that the number of individuals was relatively small.

Trimming cost V 7 bases and J 2 bases, with 14 bases left between them. The CDR3 is 14 amino acids. Sequencing was carried out using CD4+ T cells from PBMCs. The chain uses TRBV12-3 or TRBV12-4 and TRBJ2-5; D could derive from TRBD1 or TRBD2 (6 bases each). The receptor's source is a human donor with multiple sclerosis. CDR3 region: CASNPGGYQETQYF. The CDR3 region has the DNA TGTGCCAGCAACCCCGGGGGCTATCAAGAGACCCAGTACTTC.